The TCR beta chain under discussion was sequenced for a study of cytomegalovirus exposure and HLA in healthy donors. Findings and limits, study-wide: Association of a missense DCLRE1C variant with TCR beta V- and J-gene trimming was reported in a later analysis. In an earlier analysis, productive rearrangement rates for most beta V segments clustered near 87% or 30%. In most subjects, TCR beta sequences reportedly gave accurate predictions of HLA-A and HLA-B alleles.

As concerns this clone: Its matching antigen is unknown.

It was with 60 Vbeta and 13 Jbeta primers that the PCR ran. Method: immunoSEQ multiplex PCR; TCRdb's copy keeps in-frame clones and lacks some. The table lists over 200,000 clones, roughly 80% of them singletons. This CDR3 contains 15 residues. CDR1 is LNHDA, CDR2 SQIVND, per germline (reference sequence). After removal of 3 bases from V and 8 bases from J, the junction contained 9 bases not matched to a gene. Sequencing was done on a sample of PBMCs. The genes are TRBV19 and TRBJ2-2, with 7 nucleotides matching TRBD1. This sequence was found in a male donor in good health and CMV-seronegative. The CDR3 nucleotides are TGTGCCAGTAGTATGAAGGGACAGTCCGCGGGGGAGCTGTTTTTT. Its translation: CASSMKGQSAGELFF. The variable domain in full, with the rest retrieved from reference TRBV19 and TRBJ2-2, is DGGITQSPKYLFRKEGQNVTLSCEQNLNHDAMYWYRQDPGQGLRLIYYSQIVNDFQKGDIAEGYSVSREKKESFPLTVTSAQKNPTAFYLCASSMKGQSAGELFFGEGSRLTVL.